The T cell receptor (beta chain) described here comes from a study of cytomegalovirus exposure and HLA in healthy donors. Study details: A preliminary data release comprised 80 million to 95 million unique TCRs obtained from HLA-typed donors.

Notes on the study in general: A classifier reportedly called cytomegalovirus status with high sensitivity and specificity.

The PCR made use of 60 Vbeta and 13 Jbeta primers. Sequenced by immunoSEQ multiplex PCR; TCRdb stores in-frame clones only, minus some. The sample has fewer than 200,000 clones, about 65% seen once. Trimming took 5 bases from V and 8 from J; bases not matched to a gene: 8. The CDR3 length is 14 residues. Looked up from germline, CDR1 is MNHEY and CDR2 is SVGAGI. As to this clone: Its specificity is unknown.

The sample was PBMCs. V usage is TRBV6-5 and J usage is TRBJ1-4, with 7 bases that match TRBD1. This receptor was obtained from a girl between 5 and 17 years old in good health and CMV-seronegative. The CDR3 region has the DNA TGTGCCAGCAGTAACAGGGGTGGTGGCGAAAAACTGTTTTTT. Its protein is CASSNRGGGEKLFF.